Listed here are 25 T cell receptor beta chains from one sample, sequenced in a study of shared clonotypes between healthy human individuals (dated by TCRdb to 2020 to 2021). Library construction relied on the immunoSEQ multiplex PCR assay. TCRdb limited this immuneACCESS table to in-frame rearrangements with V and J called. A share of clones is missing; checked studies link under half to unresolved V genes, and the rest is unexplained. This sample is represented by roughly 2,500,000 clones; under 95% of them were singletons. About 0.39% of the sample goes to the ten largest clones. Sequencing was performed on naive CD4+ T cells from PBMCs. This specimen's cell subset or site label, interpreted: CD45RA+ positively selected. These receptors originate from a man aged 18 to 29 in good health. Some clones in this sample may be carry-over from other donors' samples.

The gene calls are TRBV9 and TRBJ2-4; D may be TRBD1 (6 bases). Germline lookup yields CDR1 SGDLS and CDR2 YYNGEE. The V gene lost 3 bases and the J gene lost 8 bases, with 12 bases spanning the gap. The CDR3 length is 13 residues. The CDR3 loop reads CASSEGTRDIQYF. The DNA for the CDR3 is TGTGCCAGCAGCGAGGGGACACGAGACATTCAGTACTTC.

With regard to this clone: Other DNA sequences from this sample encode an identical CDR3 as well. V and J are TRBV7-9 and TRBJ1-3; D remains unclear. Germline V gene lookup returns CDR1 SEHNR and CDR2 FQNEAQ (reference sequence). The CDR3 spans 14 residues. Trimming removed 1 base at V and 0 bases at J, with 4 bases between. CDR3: CASSLGFSGNTIYF. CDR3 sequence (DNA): TGTGCCAGCAGCTTAGGTTTCTCTGGAAACACCATATATTTT.

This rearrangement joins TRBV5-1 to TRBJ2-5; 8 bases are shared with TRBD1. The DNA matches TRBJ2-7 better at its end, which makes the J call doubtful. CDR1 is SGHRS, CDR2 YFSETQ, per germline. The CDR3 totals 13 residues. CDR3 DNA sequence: TGCGCCAGCAGCCACGGACAGGGATACGAGCAGTACTTC. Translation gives CASSHGQGYEQYF.

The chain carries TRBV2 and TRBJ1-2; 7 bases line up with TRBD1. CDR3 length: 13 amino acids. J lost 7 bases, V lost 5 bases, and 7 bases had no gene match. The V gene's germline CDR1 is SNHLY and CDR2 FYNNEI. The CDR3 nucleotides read TGTGCCAGCAGTTCAACAGGGGAGGGTGGCTACACCTTC. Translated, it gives CASSSTGEGGYTF.

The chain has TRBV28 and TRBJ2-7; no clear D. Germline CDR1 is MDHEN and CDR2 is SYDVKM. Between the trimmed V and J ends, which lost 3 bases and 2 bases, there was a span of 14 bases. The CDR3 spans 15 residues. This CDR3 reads CASSFPRAATYEQYF. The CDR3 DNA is TGTGCCAGCAGTTTCCCTCGGGCAGCTACCTACGAGCAGTACTTC.

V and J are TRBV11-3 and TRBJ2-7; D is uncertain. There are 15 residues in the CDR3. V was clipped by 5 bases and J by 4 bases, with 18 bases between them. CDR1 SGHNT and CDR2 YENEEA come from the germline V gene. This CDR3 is CASSPSNGRNYEQYF. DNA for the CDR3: TGTGCCAGCAGCCCCTCTAACGGCAGGAATTACGAGCAGTACTTC.

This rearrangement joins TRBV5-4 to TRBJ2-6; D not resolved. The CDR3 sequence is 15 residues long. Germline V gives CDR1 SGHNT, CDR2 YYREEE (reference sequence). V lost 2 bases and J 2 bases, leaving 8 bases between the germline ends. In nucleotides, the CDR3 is TGTGCCAGCAGCTTCAATATCCCTGGGGCCAACGTCCTGACTTTC. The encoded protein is CASSFNIPGANVLTF.

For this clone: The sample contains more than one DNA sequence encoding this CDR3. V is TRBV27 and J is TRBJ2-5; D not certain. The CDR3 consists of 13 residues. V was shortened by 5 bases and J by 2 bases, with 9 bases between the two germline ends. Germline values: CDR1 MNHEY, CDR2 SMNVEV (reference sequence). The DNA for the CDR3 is TGTGCCAGCAGTCTGGTTGGGCAAGAGACCCAGTACTTC. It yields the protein CASSLVGQETQYF.

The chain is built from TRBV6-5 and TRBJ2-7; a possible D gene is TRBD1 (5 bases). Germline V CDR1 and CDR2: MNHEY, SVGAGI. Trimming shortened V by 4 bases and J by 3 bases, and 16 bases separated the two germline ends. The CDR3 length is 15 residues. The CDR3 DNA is TGTGCCAGCAGTTTCAACGGCCCCCAGGGCTACGAGCAGTACTTC. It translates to CASSFNGPQGYEQYF.

This chain's CDR3 is CASSDYGGSVPKQFF. The CDR3 DNA sequence: TGTGCCAGCAGTGACTACGGCGGGAGTGTTCCTAAGCAGTTCTTC. V is TRBV6-4 and J is TRBJ2-1, with TRBD2 identical over 7 bases. Germline lookup yields CDR1 MRHNA and CDR2 SNTAGT. With 1 base clipped from V and 11 bases from J, the junction kept 11 bases outside the gene matches. This CDR3 has 15 residues.

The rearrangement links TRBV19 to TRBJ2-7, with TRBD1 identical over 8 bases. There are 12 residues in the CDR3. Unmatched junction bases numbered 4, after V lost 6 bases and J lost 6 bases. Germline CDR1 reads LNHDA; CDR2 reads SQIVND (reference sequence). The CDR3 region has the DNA TGTGCCAGTAGGACGACAGGGGTCGAGCAGTACTTC. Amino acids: CASRTTGVEQYF.

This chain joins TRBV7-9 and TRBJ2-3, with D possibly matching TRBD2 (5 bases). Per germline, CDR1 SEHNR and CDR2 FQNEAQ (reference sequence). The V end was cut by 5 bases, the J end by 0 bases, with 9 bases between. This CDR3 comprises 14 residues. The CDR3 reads CASSPRGSTDTQYF. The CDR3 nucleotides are TGTGCCAGCAGCCCCCGAGGGAGCACAGATACGCAGTATTTT.

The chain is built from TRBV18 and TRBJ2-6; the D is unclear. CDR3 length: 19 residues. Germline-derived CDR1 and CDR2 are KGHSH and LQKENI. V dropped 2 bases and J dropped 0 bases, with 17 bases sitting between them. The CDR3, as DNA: TGTGCCAGCTCACCAATCTTAGGGTTTTACAGCTCTGGGGCCAACGTCCTGACTTTC. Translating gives CASSPILGFYSSGANVLTF.

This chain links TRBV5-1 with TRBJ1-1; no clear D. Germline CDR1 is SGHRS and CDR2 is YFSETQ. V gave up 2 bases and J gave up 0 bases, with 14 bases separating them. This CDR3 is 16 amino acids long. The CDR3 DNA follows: TGCGCCAGCAGCTTCGGACTTTGGGAGGTGAACACTGAAGCTTTCTTT. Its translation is CASSFGLWEVNTEAFF.

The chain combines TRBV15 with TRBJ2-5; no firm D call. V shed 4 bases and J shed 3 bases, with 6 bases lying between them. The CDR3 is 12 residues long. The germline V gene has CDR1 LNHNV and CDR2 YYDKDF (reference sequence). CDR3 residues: CATSIGEETQYF. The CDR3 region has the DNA TGTGCCACCAGCATAGGCGAAGAGACCCAGTACTTC.

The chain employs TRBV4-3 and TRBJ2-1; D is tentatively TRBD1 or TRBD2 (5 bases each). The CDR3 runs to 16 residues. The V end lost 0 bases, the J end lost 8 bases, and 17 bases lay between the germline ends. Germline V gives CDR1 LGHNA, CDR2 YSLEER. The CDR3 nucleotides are TGCGCCAGCAGCCAAGATCCGGGGCGGTTTAGGGATGAGCAGTTCTTC. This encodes CASSQDPGRFRDEQFF.

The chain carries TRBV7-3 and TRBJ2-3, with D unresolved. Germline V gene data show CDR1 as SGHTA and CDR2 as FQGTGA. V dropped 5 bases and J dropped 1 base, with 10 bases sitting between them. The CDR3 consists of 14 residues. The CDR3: CASSPVGGTDTQYF. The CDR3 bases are TGTGCCAGCAGCCCGGTTGGGGGCACAGATACGCAGTATTTT.

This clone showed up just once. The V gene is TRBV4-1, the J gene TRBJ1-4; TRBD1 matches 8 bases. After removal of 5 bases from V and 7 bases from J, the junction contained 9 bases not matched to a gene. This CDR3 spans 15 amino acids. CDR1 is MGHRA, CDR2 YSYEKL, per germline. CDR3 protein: CASSYGQGLGEKLFF. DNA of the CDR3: TGCGCCAGCAGCTACGGACAGGGACTTGGTGAAAAACTGTTTTTT.

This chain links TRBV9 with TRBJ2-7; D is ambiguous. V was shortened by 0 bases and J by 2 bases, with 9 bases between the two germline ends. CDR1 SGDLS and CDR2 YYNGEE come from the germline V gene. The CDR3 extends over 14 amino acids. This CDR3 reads CASSVGSVTYEQYF. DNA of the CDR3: TGTGCCAGCAGCGTAGGTTCGGTCACCTACGAGCAGTACTTC. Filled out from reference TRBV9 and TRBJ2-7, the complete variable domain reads DSGVTQTPKHLITATGQRVTLRCSPRSGDLSVYWYQQSLDQGLQFLIQYYNGEERAKGNILERFSAQQFPDLHSELNLSSLELGDSALYFCASSVGSVTYEQYFGPGTRLTVT.

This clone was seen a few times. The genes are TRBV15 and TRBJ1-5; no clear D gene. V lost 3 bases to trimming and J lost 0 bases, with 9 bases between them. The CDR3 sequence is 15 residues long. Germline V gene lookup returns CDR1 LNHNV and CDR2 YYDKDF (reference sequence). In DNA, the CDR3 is TGTGCCACCAGCAGTATGGACGGTAGCAATCAGCCCCAGCATTTT. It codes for CATSSMDGSNQPQHF.

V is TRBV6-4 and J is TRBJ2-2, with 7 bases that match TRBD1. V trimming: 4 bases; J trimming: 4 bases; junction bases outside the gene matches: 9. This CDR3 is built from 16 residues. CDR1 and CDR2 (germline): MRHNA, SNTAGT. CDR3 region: CASSARAGGGTGELFF. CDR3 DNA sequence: TGTGCCAGCAGTGCCCGCGCAGGGGGTGGCACCGGGGAGCTGTTTTTT.

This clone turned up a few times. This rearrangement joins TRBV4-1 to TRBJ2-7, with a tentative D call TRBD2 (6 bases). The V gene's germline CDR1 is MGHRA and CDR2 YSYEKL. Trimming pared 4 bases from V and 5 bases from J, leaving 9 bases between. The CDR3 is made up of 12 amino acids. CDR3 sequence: CASSRPGDEQYF. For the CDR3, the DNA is TGCGCCAGCAGCCGGCCGGGGGACGAGCAGTACTTC.

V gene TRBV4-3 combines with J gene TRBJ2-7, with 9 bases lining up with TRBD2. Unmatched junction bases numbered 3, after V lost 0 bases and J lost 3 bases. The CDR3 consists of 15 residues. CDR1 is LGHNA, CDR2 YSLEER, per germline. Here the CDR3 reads CASSQEAGGFYEQYF. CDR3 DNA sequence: TGCGCCAGCAGCCAAGAGGCGGGAGGGTTCTACGAGCAGTACTTC.

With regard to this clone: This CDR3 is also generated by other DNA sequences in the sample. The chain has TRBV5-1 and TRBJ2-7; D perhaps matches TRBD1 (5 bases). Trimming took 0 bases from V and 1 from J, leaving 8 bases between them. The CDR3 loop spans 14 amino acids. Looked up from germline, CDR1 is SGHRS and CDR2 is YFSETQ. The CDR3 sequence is CASSLVPGSYEQYF. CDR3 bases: TGCGCCAGCAGCTTGGTTCCAGGGTCCTACGAGCAGTACTTC.

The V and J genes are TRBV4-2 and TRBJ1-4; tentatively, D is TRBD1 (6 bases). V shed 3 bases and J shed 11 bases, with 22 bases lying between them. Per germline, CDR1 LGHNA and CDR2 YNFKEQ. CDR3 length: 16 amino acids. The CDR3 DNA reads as TGTGCCAGCAGCCAGAGCGTTACAGGGTACCTGAGGAAACTGTTTTTT. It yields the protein CASSQSVTGYLRKLFF.